The source of this T cell receptor beta chain is a study of early T cells in non-severe SARS-CoV-2 infection. Notes on the study in general: There was a bias toward anti-spike CD8 responses in VDJdb matching, which missed private and CD4 specificities.

TCRdb used MiXCR to reprocess the 5' RACE reads, holding one entry per CDR3 protein. The table lists tens of thousands of distinct CDR3 sequences, around 10% of them singletons, with about 2.8% in the top ten. The CDR3 spans 13 residues. With 8 bases clipped from V and 5 bases from J, the junction kept 6 bases outside the gene matches. Germline V gives CDR1 MNHNS, CDR2 SASEGT. This clonotype was counted at least ten times. Antigen specificity is unknown. The chain carries TRBV6-1 and TRBJ2-7, with 10 bases that match TRBD1. The sequence was collected from an adult who was a healthcare worker with PCR-confirmed SARS-CoV-2 infection or an uninfected control (not recorded which). The material sequenced was whole blood, taken at baseline. CDR3 sequence (DNA): TGTGCCAGCTGCCGGGACAGGGGAGACGAGCAGTACTTC. Residues: CASCRDRGDEQYF.